Below, 18 T cell receptor beta chains from the same sample are listed, as sequenced in a study of CD8 T cells in Susac syndrome. With random hexamers, roughly 0.5 to 1 ug RNA was reverse transcribed. Using its own MiXCR run on the immunoSEQ multiplex PCR reads, TCRdb lists one record per CDR3 protein. Here the sample spans under 95,000 distinct CDR3 sequences, about 95% being singletons. Source material: CD8+ T cells from PBMCs. The origin of the receptors is a human donor with Susac syndrome.

The chain carries TRBV2 and TRBJ2-7; 7 bases align to TRBD1. After removal of 8 bases from V and 6 bases from J, the junction contained 13 bases not matched to a gene. The CDR3 contains 14 residues. Germline lookup yields CDR1 SNHLY and CDR2 FYNNEI. CDR3 region: CASLLRQGPTEQYF. Written as DNA, the CDR3 is TGTGCCAGCCTACTTAGACAGGGCCCTACCGAGCAGTACTTC.

The rearrangement joins TRBV7-2 to TRBJ1-2; D uncertain. Deletions cut 0 bases from V and 1 base from J, with 9 bases between. The CDR3 spans 15 residues. Germline V CDR1 and CDR2: SGHTA, FQGNSA. CDR3 sequence: CASSLASEVNYGYTF. CDR3 nucleotides: TGTGCCAGCAGCTTAGCGAGCGAGGTTAACTATGGCTACACCTTC.

The V call is TRBV20-1, the J call TRBJ2-3, with 10 bases that match TRBD1. Trimming at V came to 5 bases and at J to 3 bases, leaving 5 bases not matched to a gene. CDR1 and CDR2 (germline): DFQATT, SNEGSKA (reference sequence). The length of the CDR3 is 14 residues. The CDR3 loop reads CSAPRDRGTDTQYF. Here the CDR3 DNA reads TGCAGTGCTCCCCGGGACAGGGGTACAGATACGCAGTATTTT.

The rearrangement links TRBV29-1 to TRBJ2-7, with 8 bases matching TRBD1. The germline V gene encodes CDR1 SQVTM and CDR2 ANQGSEA. This CDR3 spans 14 amino acids. J lost 5 bases, V lost 1 base, and 7 bases had no gene match. The CDR3 is CSVEGDDRGNEQYF. The CDR3 DNA sequence: TGCAGCGTTGAAGGGGATGACAGGGGCAACGAGCAGTACTTC.

The genes are TRBV4-2 and TRBJ1-4; D gene unclear. V dropped 0 bases and J dropped 3 bases, with 8 bases sitting between them. From germline, CDR1 is LGHNA and CDR2 YNFKEQ. CDR3 length: 15 residues. CDR3 protein: CASSQDLAANEKLFF. The CDR3 nucleotides are TGTGCCAGCAGCCAAGACTTGGCAGCTAATGAAAAACTGTTTTTT.

V gene TRBV5-4 combines with J gene TRBJ2-3; no firm D call. The germline V gene has CDR1 SGHNT and CDR2 YYREEE (reference sequence). This CDR3 spans 12 amino acids. Between the trimmed V and J ends, which lost 6 bases and 4 bases, there was a span of 9 bases. CDR3 sequence reads: CASTTAADTQYF. The CDR3 DNA reads TGTGCCAGCACCACAGCCGCAGATACGCAGTATTTT. Complete variable domain (other parts from reference TRBV5-4 and TRBJ2-3): ETGVTQSPTHLIKTRGQQVTLRCSSQSGHNTVSWYQQALGQGPQFIFQYYREEENGRGNFPPRFSGLQFPNYSSELNVNALELDDSALYLCASTTAADTQYFGPGTRLTVL.

This rearrangement joins TRBV20-1 to TRBJ2-1; maybe TRBD2 (5 bases). The germline gives CDR1 DFQATT, CDR2 SNEGSKA (reference sequence). V was clipped by 3 bases and J by 7 bases, with 13 bases between them. The CDR3 totals 13 residues. The CDR3 region is CSASRAVANEQFF. The CDR3 coding sequence is TGCAGTGCTAGTAGAGCGGTGGCTAATGAGCAGTTCTTC.

The chain is built from TRBV30 and TRBJ1-3, with TRBD1 matching over 7 bases. V trimming: 6 bases; J trimming: 4 bases; junction bases outside the gene matches: 3. CDR1 is GTSNPN and CDR2 is SVGIG in the germline V gene (reference sequence). CDR3 length: 12 amino acids. The CDR3 region is CACRDRGNTIYF. The CDR3 nucleotides read TGTGCCTGTCGGGACAGAGGAAACACCATATATTTT.

The rearrangement links TRBV9 to TRBJ1-2, with D maybe TRBD1 (6 bases). The CDR3 runs to 13 residues. Germline loops: CDR1 SGDLS, CDR2 YYNGEE. Trimming pared 0 bases from V and 7 bases from J, leaving 10 bases between. The CDR3 bases are TGTGCCAGCAGCGTAGGGGACATGGGTGGCTACACCTTC. Amino acids: CASSVGDMGGYTF.

The rearrangement joins TRBV7-9 to TRBJ2-1; D is tentatively TRBD1 or TRBD2 (5 bases each). The CDR3 is made up of 13 amino acids. Germline V gene lookup returns CDR1 SEHNR and CDR2 FQNEAQ (reference sequence). V was pared by 5 bases and J by 5 bases, with 10 bases between. This chain's CDR3 is CASSQGTHNEQFF. CDR3 nucleotide sequence: TGTGCCAGCAGCCAAGGGACCCACAATGAGCAGTTCTTC.

V and J are TRBV23-1 and TRBJ2-5, with 11 positions matching TRBD1. TRBV23-1 is an ORF for which the function is uncertain. V shed 9 bases and J 0 bases; nucleotides not matched to a gene: 9. The CDR3 spans 16 residues. The CDR3 is CARTGTGGDHQETQYF. Written as DNA, the CDR3 is TGCGCCAGGACCGGGACAGGGGGAGATCACCAAGAGACCCAGTACTTC.

Turning to this clonotype: The junction and the germline gene differ at one end; a read error may be behind it. The chain recombines TRBV5-6 with TRBJ2-2, with D tentatively TRBD2 (5 bases). The CDR3 loop spans 13 amino acids. CDR1 and CDR2 from the germline V gene are SGHDT and YYEEEE. The CDR3 sequence: CASSFGNSGELFF. CDR3 DNA sequence: TGTGCCAGCAGCTTCGGGAACAGCGGGGAGCTGTTTTTT. The whole variable domain, remainder taken from reference TRBV5-6 and TRBJ2-2, is DAGVTQSPTHLIKTRGQQVTLRCSPKSGHDTVSWYQQALGQGPQFIFQYYEEEERQRGNFPDRFSGHQFPNYSSELNVNALLLGDSALYLCASSFGNSGELFFGEGSRLTVL.

The chain uses TRBV24-1 and TRBJ2-1; weak D call: TRBD2 (5 bases). CDR3 length equals 12 residues. Germline assignment: CDR1 KGHDR and CDR2 SFDVKD. Between the trimmed V and J ends, which lost 3 bases and 9 bases, there was a span of 8 bases. The chain's CDR3 is CATSDPAGEQFF. CDR3 coding DNA: TGTGCCACCAGTGATCCGGCGGGTGAGCAGTTCTTC.

The chain joins TRBV11-2 to TRBJ2-5; 7 bases match TRBD2. The CDR3 covers 15 residues. Germline V lookup: CDR1 SGHAT, CDR2 FQNNGV. Trimming cost V 5 bases and J 1 base; bases outside gene matches: 7. DNA of the CDR3: TGTGCCAGCAGCATCGGGGGAGGGCCCCAAGAGACCCAGTACTTC. This encodes CASSIGGGPQETQYF.

The gene calls are TRBV12-3 or TRBV12-4 and TRBJ2-5, with 7 positions matching TRBD1. The CDR3 is 13 residues long. Trimming took 6 bases from V and 5 from J; bases not matched to a gene: 6. CDR3: CASSPTGLETQYF. In nucleotides, the CDR3 is TGTGCCAGCAGCCCGACAGGGCTGGAGACCCAGTACTTC.

The chain joins TRBV19 to TRBJ2-6; D not certain. The length of the CDR3 is 10 residues. Germline V gives CDR1 LNHDA, CDR2 SQIVND (reference sequence). The CDR3 bases are TGTGCTACTGGGGCCAACGTCCTGACTTTC. Translation: CATGANVLTF.

The rearrangement joins TRBV11-2 to TRBJ1-2; a possible D gene is TRBD1 (5 bases). Germline CDR1 and CDR2: SGHAT and FQNNGV. The CDR3 contains 12 residues. The germline V and J ends were trimmed by 10 bases and 8 bases, with 17 bases remaining between them. The CDR3 nucleotides read TGTGCCACCCCGGAAAGGGGAGAGGGCTACACCTTC. Translating gives CATPERGEGYTF. Full variable domain (outside the CDR3, taken from reference TRBV11-2 and TRBJ1-2): EAGVAQSPRYKIIEKRQSVAFWCNPISGHATLYWYQQILGQGPKLLIQFQNNGVVDDSQLPKDRFSAERLKGVDSTLKIQPAKLEDSAVYLCATPERGEGYTFGSGTRLTVV.

The rearrangement links TRBV2 to TRBJ1-2; D is unclear. This CDR3 has 13 amino acids. The germline V gene encodes CDR1 SNHLY and CDR2 FYNNEI. V was cut by 3 bases and J by 3 bases, with 8 bases left in between. As DNA, the CDR3 is TGTGCCAGCAGTGACACGCACTACTATGGCTACACCTTC. Translation gives CASSDTHYYGYTF. Full variable domain (rest looked up from reference TRBV2 and TRBJ1-2): EPEVTQTPSHQVTQMGQEVILRCVPISNHLYFYWYRQILGQKVEFLVSFYNNEISEKSEIFDDQFSVERPDGSNFTLKIRSTKLEDSAMYFCASSDTHYYGYTFGSGTRLTVV.